Reported below is one T cell receptor beta chain. Its antigen remains unidentified. This record belongs to a study of response to subunit inactivated influenza vaccine. Points from the study as a whole: That few new T cells are recruited by each seasonal influenza vaccination was the authors' suggestion.

The length of the CDR3 is 13 residues. V was clipped by 6 bases and J by 4 bases; unmatched bases: 3. From germline, CDR1 is SNHLY and CDR2 FYNNEI. MiXCR, applied by TCRdb to the RT-PCR reads, yields one record per CDR3 protein. The table lists roughly 290,000 distinct CDR3 sequences, about a fifth of them singletons, with 10% in the top ten. The TCR originated in a man aged 50 to 69 who received an inactivated influenza vaccine. The rearrangement joins TRBV2 to TRBJ1-1, with 9 bases fitting TRBD1. Sequencing used PBMCs from blood, obtained around 22 months after vaccination. The CDR3 sequence is CASSGDRVTEAFF. The CDR3, as DNA: TGTGCCAGCAGCGGGGACAGGGTCACTGAAGCTTTCTTT.